The source of this TCR beta chain is a study of control samples from healthy donors and cancer patients. Sequenced by immunoSEQ multiplex PCR; TCRdb stores in-frame clones only, minus some. The sample has about 70,000 clones; 75% to 90% are singletons. This CDR3 contains 12 residues. Trimming stripped 4 bases from V and 4 bases from J, with 7 bases between. CDR1 SNHLY and CDR2 FYNNEI come from the germline V gene. The receptor comes from a man aged 45 to 65 in good health. The J gene is TRBJ1-2, the V gene TRBV2; D is undetermined. The specimen was blood. The CDR3 protein is CASSATRYGYTF. The CDR3 coding sequence is TGTGCCAGCAGTGCTACCCGCTATGGCTACACCTTC.